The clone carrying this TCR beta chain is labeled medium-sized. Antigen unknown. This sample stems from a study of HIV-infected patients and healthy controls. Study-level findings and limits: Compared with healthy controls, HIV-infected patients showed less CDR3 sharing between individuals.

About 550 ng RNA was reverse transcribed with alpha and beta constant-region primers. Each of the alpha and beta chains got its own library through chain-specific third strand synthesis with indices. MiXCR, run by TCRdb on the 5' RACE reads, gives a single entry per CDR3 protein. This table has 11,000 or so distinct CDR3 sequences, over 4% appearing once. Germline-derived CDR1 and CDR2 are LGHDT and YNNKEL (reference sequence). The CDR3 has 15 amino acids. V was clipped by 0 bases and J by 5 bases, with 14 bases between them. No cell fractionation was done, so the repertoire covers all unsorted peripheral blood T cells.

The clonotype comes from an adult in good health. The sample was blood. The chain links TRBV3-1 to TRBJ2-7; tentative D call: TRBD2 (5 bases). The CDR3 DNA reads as TGTGCCAGCAGCCAAGAGATAGGGTCGAGGGACGAGCAGTACTTC. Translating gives CASSQEIGSRDEQYF.